Listed below are T cell receptor beta chains from one sample, sequenced in a study of blood T cell repertoires in COVID-19. The method was immunoSEQ multiplex PCR; TCRdb's version includes in-frame clones alone and lacks a portion of them. The table shows 200,000 to 300,000 clones, with over 80% occurring only once. Input material: peripheral blood. These TCRs come from a woman between 40 and 50 years old with acute or convalescent COVID-19. Each CDR3 is given with its conserved first and last residue. The D gene is left open where the match is weak. Size values are once, few and many counts, or a class for expanded clones, and some rows have none.

TRBJ1-2 | TRBV5-1 | NA | NA | TGCGCCAGCAGTTCCGACATCCTCGGCTATGGCTACACCTTC | CASSSDILGYGYTF
TRBJ1-3 | TRBV6-2/TRBV6-3 | NA | NA | TGTGCCAGCAGTCGTATTGGCGGCCGCTCTGGAAACACCATATATTTT | CASSRIGGRSGNTIYF
TRBJ2-5 | TRBV7-9 | NA | NA | TGTGCCAGCAGCTTAGGGACTCTAGGTCCTCAAGAGACCCAGTACTTC | CASSLGTLGPQETQYF
TRBJ1-1 | TRBV28 | NA | NA | TGTGCCAGCAGACTCTTGCGCCGGGCTGAAGCTTTCTTT | CASRLLRRAEAFF
TRBJ2-3 | TRBV4-1 | NA | TRBD2 | TGCGCCAGCAGCCGGACTAGCGGGGTGATCACAGATACGCAGTATTTT | CASSRTSGVITDTQYF
TRBJ2-3 | TRBV29-1 | NA | TRBD1 | TGCAGCGCGGGCAGGGGGCTGACCACAGATACGCAGTATTTT | CSAGRGLTTDTQYF
TRBJ2-2 | TRBV9 | NA | NA | TGTGCCAGCAGCGTAGCTACAGGACAGAACACCGGGGAGCTGTTTTTT | CASSVATGQNTGELFF
TRBJ2-1 | TRBV5-4 | NA | TRBD2 | TGTGCCAGCAGCGAACTAGCGGGGGGGCCGGGTGAGCAGTTCTTC | CASSELAGGPGEQFF
TRBJ1-4 | TRBV2 | NA | NA | TGTGCCAGCAGGGGCGGAGAGGGTGAAAAACTGTTTTTT | CASRGGEGEKLFF
TRBJ1-1 | TRBV10-1 | NA | NA | TGCGCCAGCAGTGAGTACCAGGTTGGCACTGAAGCTTTCTTT | CASSEYQVGTEAFF
TRBJ1-1 | TRBV9 | NA | NA | TGTGCCAGCAGCCCCGGTTGGGGCGGGAACACTGAAGCTTTCTTT | CASSPGWGGNTEAFF
TRBJ2-2 | TRBV2 | NA | NA | TGTGCCAGCAATAGGGGCGGCCCGAACACCGGGGAGCTGTTTTTT | CASNRGGPNTGELFF
TRBJ1-1 | TRBV12-3/TRBV12-4 | NA | TRBD1 | TGTGCCAGCAGTTCAACAGGGGTTGAAGCTTTCTTT | CASSSTGVEAFF
TRBJ1-2 | TRBV6-4 | NA | TRBD1 | TGTGCCAGCAGTGTCGAACAGGGGAACTATGGCTACACCTTC | CASSVEQGNYGYTF
TRBJ1-2 | TRBV9 | NA | TRBD1 | TGTGCCAGCAGCGTAGGTAGAGGGGGCGATGGCTACACCTTC | CASSVGRGGDGYTF
TRBJ1-2 | TRBV2 | NA | NA | TGTGCCAGCAGGTTGTTTCGTAACTATGGCTACACCTTC | CASRLFRNYGYTF
TRBJ1-2 | TRBV18 | few | NA | TGTGCCAGCTCACCACCGACTGCAGGGTATGGCTACACCTTC | CASSPPTAGYGYTF
TRBJ2-2 | TRBV10-2 | NA | NA | TGCGCCAGCAAAGACAGCACCGGGGAGCTGTTTTTT | CASKDSTGELFF
TRBJ1-1 | TRBV19 | NA | NA | TGTGCCAGTAGTAGTGGGGGGACTGAAGCTTTCTTT | CASSSGGTEAFF
TRBJ1-2 | TRBV5-6 | NA | NA | TGTGCCAGCAGCTTGAATGGGTTCAGGGCGAAAGGCTACACCTTC | CASSLNGFRAKGYTF
TRBJ1-6 | TRBV5-8 | few | NA | TGTGCCAGCAGCTCCGGTAATTCACCCCTCCACTTT | CASSSGNSPLHF
TRBJ1-1 | TRBV15 | NA | NA | TGTGCCACCAGCATTCGGGGTACTGAAGCTTTCTTT | CATSIRGTEAFF
TRBJ1-2 | TRBV6-6 | NA | NA | TGTGCCAGCAGTTACTCGACAGGCTATGGCTACACCTTC | CASSYSTGYGYTF
TRBJ2-2 | TRBV18 | NA | TRBD2 | TGTGCCAGCTCACCATCGGCTAGCGGGGTCCTAAGGGCCGGGGAGCTGTTTTTT | CASSPSASGVLRAGELFF
TRBJ1-2 | TRBV5-4 | NA | TRBD1 | TGTGCCAGCAGCCAGGGACAGTCCTATGGCTACACCTTC | CASSQGQSYGYTF
TRBJ2-1 | TRBV7-6 | NA | TRBD2 | TGTGCCAGCGGCCAAGTGCTAGCGGGGGGCCCATACAATGAGCAGTTCTTC | CASGQVLAGGPYNEQFF
TRBJ1-1 | TRBV6-1 | NA | NA | TGTGCCAGCAGTGAAACGGGGGGGGTTAACACTGAAGCTTTCTTT | CASSETGGVNTEAFF
TRBJ1-2 | TRBV19 | NA | NA | TGTGCCACCTCGGCGGGGGGATCTGGCTACACCTTC | CATSAGGSGYTF
TRBJ2-3 | TRBV7-2 | NA | TRBD2 | TGTGCCAGCAGCTTAGTGAAACTAGCGGGGGGGCAAGGAGATACGCAGTATTTT | CASSLVKLAGGQGDTQYF
TRBJ1-1 | TRBV3-1/TRBV3-2 | NA | NA | TGTGCCAGCAGCCAACAATTGGGGCGTAAGAACACTGAAGCTTTCTTT | CASSQQLGRKNTEAFF
TRBJ1-6 | TRBV13 | few | NA | TGTGCCAGCAGCTCGGAAGGGGCTCCCCTCCACTTT | CASSSEGAPLHF
TRBJ1-2 | TRBV2 | NA | TRBD1 | TGTGCCAGCAGTGAACTCGGGGACAGGGGGACCGGGAGCTACACCTTC | CASSELGDRGTGSYTF
TRBJ1-5 | TRBV6-5 | NA | TRBD1 | TGTGCCAGCAGTTACAAGGGGGCCAATCAGCCCCAGCATTTT | CASSYKGANQPQHF
TRBJ2-4 | TRBV5-4 | NA | NA | TGTGCCAGCAGCTTGAGGGGAGCCAAAAACATTCAGTACTTC | CASSLRGAKNIQYF
TRBJ2-5 | TRBV5-4 | once | TRBD2 | TGTGCCAGCAGCTTGGTCCCTAGCGGGGAGACCCAGTACTTC | CASSLVPSGETQYF
TRBJ1-1 | TRBV18 | NA | TRBD1 | TGTGCCAGCTCTCTTCAGGGGGTCAATTCGAACACTGAAGCTTTCTTT | CASSLQGVNSNTEAFF
TRBJ2-3 | TRBV2 | NA | TRBD1 | TGTGCCAGCAGGCCGACAGGGAAAGATACGCAGTATTTT | CASRPTGKDTQYF
TRBJ2-3 | TRBV5-1 | once | TRBD2 | TGCGCCAGCAGCCCGGGACTAGCGGGGAACACAGATACGCAGTATTTT | CASSPGLAGNTDTQYF
TRBJ2-5 | TRBV4-2 | NA | TRBD2 | TGTGCCAGCAGCCAAGGGGACGAAGGGACTAGTGGGGACCAAGAGACCCAGTACTTC | CASSQGDEGTSGDQETQYF